Given below is one T cell receptor beta chain in context. CDR1 and CDR2 from the germline V gene are MNHNY and SVGAGI (reference sequence). Germline trimming cut 0 bases from V and 10 bases from J; bases unmatched to any gene: 6. The CDR3 length is 14 residues. This record belongs to a study of cytomegalovirus exposure and HLA in healthy donors. The assay was immunoSEQ multiplex PCR, and TCRdb's table has in-frame clones only and misses some. The sample consists of 110,000 or so clones, about 94% of them appearing once. The TCR sequence derives from a woman between 18 and 30 years old in good health and CMV-seronegative. J is TRBJ1-2 and V is TRBV6-6; 9 bases match TRBD1. The sequenced material came from PBMCs. The CDR3 DNA reads TGTGCCAGCAGTTACTCCGGGACAGGGAATTCCTACACCTTC. This codes for CASSYSGTGNSYTF.